This T cell receptor (beta chain) was recovered during a study of beta chain features in type 1 diabetes. Whole-study results and caveats: Moderate but significant shortening of TCRB CDR3s was recorded in all four CD4+ subsets from Type 1 diabetes patients.

What was sequenced were expressed TCRB transcripts, since all of the isolated RNA had been reverse transcribed. Clones were sequenced by immunoSEQ multiplex PCR, and TCRdb holds only the in-frame ones, with some missing. The sample includes under 150,000 clones, 17% of them seen just once. About this clone: Its antigen is still unknown.

V was pared by 6 bases and J by 1 base, with 7 bases between. The CDR3 loop spans 13 amino acids. In germline, CDR1 is SGHTA, CDR2 FQGNSA. The source of this sequence is a man between 18 and 35 years old with type 1 diabetes. The chain links TRBV7-2 to TRBJ2-1; D is unclear. Sequencing was carried out using central memory CD4+ T cells from blood. The CDR3 coding sequence is TGTGCCAGCAGGTTACGATCCTACAATGAGCAGTTCTTC. Amino acids: CASRLRSYNEQFF.